This T cell receptor (beta chain) was observed in a study of shared clonotypes between healthy human individuals. Each subset's genomic DNA was shared equally among a number of immunoSEQ plates. Sequencing was performed on unsorted PBMC DNA using ten immunoSEQ deep assay plates. Clones were read by immunoSEQ multiplex PCR, and TCRdb kept only the in-frame ones, dropping some. The table records about 490,000 clones, roughly 80% of them present only once. V dropped 6 bases and J dropped 4; count of bases not matched to a gene: 8. Germline loops: CDR1 SNHLY, CDR2 FYNNEI. This CDR3 comprises 15 residues. Every donor, a Caucasian adult, lived in Nashville, Tennessee. This clone occurred a few times.

This chain joins TRBV2 and TRBJ1-5, with 8 bases lining up with TRBD1. This TCR came from a woman aged 40 to 49 in good health. Some clones in this sample may be carry-over from other donors' samples. Sample: PBMCs. Here the CDR3 DNA reads TGTGCCAGCAGCCGAGAGGGACAGGAGAATCAGCCCCAGCATTTT. This codes for CASSREGQENQPQHF.